Each of the 31 T cell receptor beta chains below was sequenced from the same sample in a study of T cells in Graves' hyperthyroidism and ophthalmopathy. Regions amplified from RNA transcripts were the TCR beta CDR3 regions. A set of HTBI primers served as the primers for a first-round RT-PCR of the TCR CDR3. Using its own MiXCR run on the multiplex PCR reads, TCRdb lists one record per CDR3 protein. The data contain about 270,000 distinct CDR3 sequences, around 20% of them singletons. The sequencing sample was made of blood. The receptors stem from a man under 40 with Graves' ophthalmopathy.

V is TRBV2 and J is TRBJ2-5; 7 nucleotides match TRBD1. Germline CDR1 SNHLY, CDR2 FYNNEI. The CDR3 has 13 amino acids. V lost 6 bases to trimming and J lost 6 bases; unmatched junction nucleotides: 7. CDR3 loop: CASSGEGQQTQYF. DNA for the CDR3: TGTGCCAGCAGCGGAGAGGGACAGCAGACCCAGTACTTC.

This clonotype was found a few times. The chain employs TRBV20-1 and TRBJ2-2; no reliable D call. The V gene lost 3 bases and the J gene lost 1 base, with 6 bases spanning the gap. The CDR3 has 13 residues. Germline loops: CDR1 DFQATT, CDR2 SNEGSKA (reference sequence). CDR3 coding DNA: TGCAGTGCTAGCTCCAGGAACACCGGGGAGCTGTTTTTT. Translated, it gives CSASSRNTGELFF.

This chain links TRBV7-9 with TRBJ1-5; 9 bases align to TRBD1. Germline values: CDR1 SEHNR, CDR2 FQNEAQ (reference sequence). Losses at the gene ends were 2 bases for V and 2 bases for J; bases not matched to a gene: 7. The CDR3 has 17 residues. The CDR3: CASSLWRDRVGNQPQHF. The CDR3 DNA reads as TGTGCCAGCAGCTTATGGCGGGACAGGGTAGGCAATCAGCCCCAGCATTTT. The full variable domain, in which reference TRBV7-9 and TRBJ1-5 provide the parts outside the CDR3, is DTGVSQNPRHKITKRGQNVTFRCDPISEHNRLYWYRQTLGQGPEFLTYFQNEAQLEKSRLLSDRFSAERPKGSFSTLEIQRTEQGDSAMYLCASSLWRDRVGNQPQHFGDGTRLSIL.

The chain uses TRBV9 and TRBJ2-1; the match to TRBD2 covers 8 bases. The germline CDR1 and CDR2 sequences are SGDLS and YYNGEE. CDR3 size: 15 residues. J gave up 6 bases and V 4 bases, and 9 bases lay outside the gene matches. The CDR3 DNA reads as TGTGCCAGCAGCCGAGGGGTAGCGGGGTTCAATGAGCAGTTCTTC. Translation: CASSRGVAGFNEQFF.

This clonotype was recorded many times. The chain couples TRBV5-1 to TRBJ2-1; 10 positions match TRBD2. Germline CDR1 reads SGHRS; CDR2 reads YFSETQ. The CDR3 is 15 residues long. The V and J ends lost 0 bases and 10 bases, in that order; junction bases with no gene match: 7. CDR3 protein: CASSLGLAGVNEQFF. The CDR3 DNA is TGCGCCAGCAGCTTGGGGCTAGCGGGAGTCAACGAGCAGTTCTTC.

This chain links TRBV6-2 or TRBV6-3 with TRBJ2-7; 11 bases match TRBD1. Germline CDR1 MNHEY, CDR2 SVGEGT. The J segment lost 2 bases and the V segment lost 3 bases, leaving 3 bases of the junction unmatched. CDR3 length: 15 residues. The CDR3, as DNA: TGTGCCAGCAGTTATCGGACAGGGGGCGCCTACGAGCAGTACTTC. It yields the protein CASSYRTGGAYEQYF.

V and J are TRBV5-1 and TRBJ1-2; 7 bases line up with TRBD1. V gave up 0 bases and J gave up 3 bases; unmatched junction bases: 5. Germline V gives CDR1 SGHRS, CDR2 YFSETQ. This CDR3 region has 15 residues. In DNA, the CDR3 is TGCGCCAGCAGCTTGGCTGCGACAGGGTACTATGGCTACACCTTC. Its translation: CASSLAATGYYGYTF.

This clonotype was found once. The chain recombines TRBV6-2 or TRBV6-3 with TRBJ1-1, with TRBD1 identical over 10 bases. V lost 2 bases, J lost 3 bases, and 6 bases stayed unmatched. Germline V CDR1 and CDR2: MNHEY, SVGEGT. This CDR3 has 16 amino acids. In DNA form, the CDR3 reads TGTGCCAGCAGTTACAAGGGGACAGGGGTGTACACTGAAGCTTTCTTT. Protein sequence: CASSYKGTGVYTEAFF.

This clonotype was observed a handful of times. The chain is built from TRBV27 and TRBJ2-7; D may match TRBD1 or TRBD2 (5 bases each). The CDR3 spans 15 residues. Trimming cost V 3 bases and J 4 bases, with 16 bases left between them. Germline V gene lookup returns CDR1 MNHEY and CDR2 SMNVEV (reference sequence). This chain's CDR3 is CASSLRAGKSYEQYF. The CDR3 nucleotides are TGTGCCAGCAGTTTGAGGGCAGGGAAAAGTTACGAGCAGTACTTC.

The chain recombines TRBV5-1 with TRBJ1-1; maybe TRBD1 (5 bases). The CDR3 runs 16 residues. Trimming removed 0 bases from V and 4 bases from J, with 16 bases in between. Germline CDR1 and CDR2: SGHRS and YFSETQ. The CDR3 sequence: CASSLGAIGVGTEAFF. In DNA, the CDR3 is TGCGCCAGCAGCTTGGGGGCAATAGGGGTCGGCACTGAAGCTTTCTTT.

The rearrangement uses TRBV6-5 and TRBJ1-2; TRBD1 matches 9 bases. V lost 5 bases, J lost 8 bases, and 12 bases stayed unmatched. The CDR3 consists of 15 residues. Germline V gives CDR1 MNHEY, CDR2 SVGAGI. CDR3 sequence (DNA): TGTGCCAGCAGTATACAGACAGGGGGGGTAAGCGGCTACACCTTC. Its translation: CASSIQTGGVSGYTF.

The rearrangement joins TRBV5-4 to TRBJ1-2; perhaps TRBD1 as D (5 bases). CDR1 and CDR2 (germline): SGHNT, YYREEE (reference sequence). The V gene lost 1 base and the J gene lost 2 bases, with 9 bases spanning the gap. The CDR3 loop spans 14 amino acids. CDR3: CASSLRDRNYGYTF. The CDR3 DNA is TGTGCCAGCAGCTTGCGGGACCGAAACTATGGCTACACCTTC.

Comment on this clonotype: This sequence may be a read error, since a much larger clone differs from it by one base. The V gene is TRBV28, the J gene TRBJ2-3, with 14 positions matching TRBD2. The germline V gene encodes CDR1 MDHEN and CDR2 SYDVKM. The CDR3 is made up of 18 amino acids. With V trimmed by 5 bases and J by 6 bases, 13 bases remained unmatched. This CDR3 reads CASSGLAGGLEEKDTQYF. Written as DNA, the CDR3 is TGTGCCAGCAGTGGACTAGCGGGAGGATTGGAGGAGAAGGATACGCAGTATTTT.

The V gene is TRBV27, the J gene TRBJ2-5; D is uncertain. Germline CDR1 is MNHEY and CDR2 is SMNVEV (reference sequence). This CDR3 has 12 amino acids. Trimming cost V 2 bases and J 5 bases, with 6 bases left between them. CDR3 loop: CASSLKGETQYF. In nucleotides, the CDR3 is TGTGCCAGCAGTTTAAAAGGCGAGACCCAGTACTTC.

The chain employs TRBV7-9 and TRBJ2-7, with D unclear. V was trimmed by 7 bases and J by 3 bases, leaving 10 bases between them. This CDR3 is 12 amino acids long. Germline CDR1 reads SEHNR; CDR2 reads FQNEAQ (reference sequence). The CDR3 DNA reads TGTGCCAGCACCCGGGTGGGCTACGAGCAGTACTTC. This sequence encodes CASTRVGYEQYF.

This clonotype was observed a handful of times. The rearrangement links TRBV30 to TRBJ2-5; D unclear. Per germline, CDR1 GTSNPN and CDR2 SVGIG (reference sequence). This CDR3 is built from 14 residues. The V end was cut by 7 bases, the J end by 5 bases, with 20 bases between. CDR3 DNA: TGTGCCTCCAGGCGACTCCCCGGTGGGGAGACCCAGTACTTC. This gives the protein CASRRLPGGETQYF.

V and J are TRBV12-3 or TRBV12-4 and TRBJ1-2; D is unclear. V lost 4 bases, J lost 11 bases, and 14 bases lay in between. The CDR3 runs 12 residues. CDR3 nucleotides: TGTGCCAGCAGTTGGGGTGGGAGAGTTTACACCTTC. Amino acids: CASSWGGRVYTF.

This clonotype was detected ten times or more. CDR3 bases: TGTGCCAGCAGCCAACCTAGACTAGCCAAAAACATTCAGTACTTC. Amino acids: CASSQPRLAKNIQYF. This sequence joins TRBV3-1 and TRBJ2-4, with D unresolved. The CDR3 loop spans 15 amino acids. Germline V gives CDR1 LGHDT, CDR2 YNNKEL (reference sequence). V lost 2 bases to trimming and J lost 0 bases, with 8 bases between them. The full variable domain, completed using reference TRBV3-1 and TRBJ2-4, is DTAVSQTPKYLVTQMGNDKSIKCEQNLGHDTMYWYKQDSKKFLKIMFSYNNKELIINETVPNRFSPKSPDKAHLNLHINSLELGDSAVYFCASSQPRLAKNIQYFGAGTRLSVL.

The table lists this clonotype with a few counts. The chain couples TRBV18 to TRBJ1-3; D is unclear. This CDR3 contains 14 residues. Trimming left V 2 bases short and J 2 bases short, with 7 bases between. Germline CDR1 and CDR2: KGHSH and LQKENI. CDR3 nucleotide sequence: TGTGCCAGCTCACCAAGAGGCACTGGAAACACCATATATTTT. Residues: CASSPRGTGNTIYF.

The sample holds many counts of this clonotype. CDR3 amino acids: CASRRGGGSEQFF. In DNA form, the CDR3 reads TGTGCCAGCAGAAGAGGCGGGGGAAGTGAGCAGTTCTTC. The V and J genes are TRBV11-3 and TRBJ2-1; TRBD2 matches 7 bases. V lost 6 bases, J lost 9 bases, and 8 bases stayed unmatched. Germline-derived CDR1 and CDR2 are SGHNT and YENEEA. The CDR3 has 13 residues.

The J gene is TRBJ1-4, the V gene TRBV6-9, with D tentatively TRBD1 (6 bases). Germline CDR1 reads MNHGY; CDR2 reads SVAAGI. CDR3 length: 14 residues. The V gene lost 7 bases and the J gene lost 3 bases, with 12 bases spanning the gap. The CDR3 loop is CASNLQGANEKLFF. In DNA form, the CDR3 reads TGTGCCAGCAATTTACAGGGTGCTAATGAAAAACTGTTTTTT.

This clonotype was seen more than once but under ten times. The rearrangement joins TRBV20-1 to TRBJ2-1; TRBD1 aligns across 7 bases. Germline CDR1 and CDR2: DFQATT and SNEGSKA (reference sequence). J was trimmed by 4 bases and V by 1 base; bases with no gene match: 7. This CDR3 has 15 residues. The chain's CDR3 is CSARAILTGYNEQFF. CDR3 in DNA: TGCAGTGCTAGAGCTATACTGACAGGGTACAATGAGCAGTTCTTC.

There are a few counts of this clonotype. V usage is TRBV20-1 and J usage is TRBJ2-4, with TRBD2 matching 16 bases. The CDR3 contains 16 residues. J was trimmed by 9 bases and V by 6 bases; bases with no gene match: 11. CDR1 and CDR2 from the germline V gene are DFQATT and SNEGSKA (reference sequence). CDR3: CSAEGGTSGRVGIQYF. The CDR3 DNA reads as TGCAGTGCCGAGGGAGGGACTAGCGGGAGGGTGGGCATTCAGTACTTC.

This clonotype occurred many times. This sequence joins TRBV24-1 and TRBJ2-5; 8 positions agree with TRBD1. Trimming took 5 bases from V and 5 from J; bases not matched to a gene: 9. CDR1 and CDR2 from the germline V gene are KGHDR and SFDVKD. This CDR3 is 15 amino acids long. In nucleotides, the CDR3 is TGTGCCACCAGTGTGGCAGGGGGCGGCTGGGAGACCCAGTACTTC. It codes for CATSVAGGGWETQYF.

The chain combines TRBV10-3 with TRBJ2-3; possible D gene TRBD2, 5 bases. This CDR3 has 15 residues. Per germline, CDR1 ENHRY and CDR2 SYGVKD. V was trimmed by 6 bases and J by 3 bases, leaving 16 bases between them. CDR3 sequence: CAISQEARMTDTQYF. The DNA of the CDR3 is TGTGCCATCAGCCAGGAGGCTAGGATGACAGATACGCAGTATTTT.

This chain links TRBV5-1 with TRBJ2-1; D is uncertain. V was pared by 4 bases and J by 5 bases, with 13 bases between. CDR1 is SGHRS, CDR2 YFSETQ, per germline. The CDR3 has 14 amino acids. The CDR3 sequence: CASSPPDLNNEQFF. CDR3 DNA sequence: TGCGCCAGCAGCCCACCCGACTTGAACAATGAGCAGTTCTTC.

This clonotype was recorded at least ten times. This chain links TRBV18 with TRBJ2-7; unclear D gene. The V gene's germline CDR1 is KGHSH and CDR2 LQKENI. V was shortened by 4 bases and J by 7 bases, with 14 bases between the two germline ends. The CDR3 is 13 residues long. In DNA form, the CDR3 reads TGTGCCAGCTCACAGGTAGAGGAGTTTGAGCAGTACTTC. Protein: CASSQVEEFEQYF.

This clonotype was detected ten times or more. This chain connects TRBV2 to TRBJ1-5, with D hard to call. The CDR3 is 15 amino acids. Germline CDR1 SNHLY, CDR2 FYNNEI. V dropped 4 bases and J dropped 6 bases, with 16 bases sitting between them. In DNA form, the CDR3 reads TGTGCCAGCAGTGGGCAGACTGGTTTGACTCAGCCCCAGCATTTT. This gives the protein CASSGQTGLTQPQHF.

This clonotype was observed a handful of times. The rearrangement links TRBV10-2 to TRBJ1-5, with a tentative D call TRBD1 (5 bases). This CDR3 is 18 amino acids long. Germline V gene lookup returns CDR1 WSHSY and CDR2 SAAADI. V was trimmed by 3 bases and J by 5 bases, leaving 23 bases between them. The CDR3 bases are TGCGCCAGCAGTGAATTGATCGGGGACCCCTGGGTCGATCAGCCCCAGCATTTT. Translated: CASSELIGDPWVDQPQHF.

This clonotype has only a few counts. The rearrangement uses TRBV6-1 and TRBJ2-7; possibly TRBD2 for D (6 bases). This CDR3 is built from 13 residues. Trimming stripped 5 bases from V and 4 bases from J, with 12 bases between. Germline V CDR1 and CDR2: MNHNS, SASEGT. DNA of the CDR3: TGTGCCAGCAGTTCGACTAGTACGTACGAGCAGTACTTC. Amino acids: CASSSTSTYEQYF.

This clonotype was detected only a few times. This sequence joins TRBV2 and TRBJ2-4; a possible D gene is TRBD1 (5 bases). The CDR3 contains 12 residues. Trimming pared 4 bases from V and 7 bases from J, leaving 8 bases between. Germline V gives CDR1 SNHLY, CDR2 FYNNEI. CDR3 residues: CASSARDNIQYF. The CDR3 region has the DNA TGTGCCAGCAGTGCCAGGGATAACATTCAGTACTTC.